The 27 T cell receptor beta chains listed next were all sequenced from one sample in a study of T-cell memory formation after mild COVID-19. TCRdb processed the 5' RACE reads anew with MiXCR; each CDR3 protein has one entry. The sample has some 31,000 distinct CDR3 sequences, around 12% seen once. The sequenced material came from PBMCs or a T cell subset sorted from them (not recorded which). All receptors derive from an adult woman who had mild COVID-19 (a few samples of this study predate the infection). Cell type and time point are not known.

This clonotype has ten or more counts. The CDR3, as DNA: TGTGCCAGCTCACCACCGAGCGGGATCTACGAGCAGTACTTC. It encodes CASSPPSGIYEQYF. The chain recombines TRBV18 with TRBJ2-7; 7 nucleotides agree with TRBD2. CDR1 is KGHSH, CDR2 LQKENI, per germline. This CDR3 has 14 residues. With 0 bases clipped from V and 3 bases from J, the junction kept 2 bases outside the gene matches.

Many counts were recorded for this clonotype. The chain uses TRBV30 and TRBJ2-3, with D possibly matching TRBD2 (6 bases). This CDR3 is 13 amino acids long. Trimming shortened V by 2 bases and J by 4 bases, and 10 bases separated the two germline ends. The V gene's germline CDR1 is GTSNPN and CDR2 SVGIG (reference sequence). The CDR3 loop reads CAWSPGGADTQYF. The CDR3 nucleotides read TGTGCCTGGAGTCCCGGAGGGGCAGATACGCAGTATTTT. The full variable domain, rest sourced from reference TRBV30 and TRBJ2-3, is SQTIHQWPATLVQPVGSPLSLECTVEGTSNPNLYWYRQAAGRGLQLLFYSVGIGQISSEVPQNLSASRPQDRQFILSSKKLLLSDSGFYLCAWSPGGADTQYFGPGTRLTVL.

This clonotype was seen at least ten times. The gene calls are TRBV6-5 and TRBJ2-6; D gene ambiguous. The CDR3 consists of 17 residues. Trimming left V 5 bases short and J 4 bases short, with 18 bases between. Looked up from germline, CDR1 is MNHEY and CDR2 is SVGAGI. The CDR3 DNA follows: TGTGCCAGCAGTCAGTCCCTGCCGGCGCGCGGGGCCAACGTCCTGACTTTC. Translating gives CASSQSLPARGANVLTF.

This clonotype was detected many times. The CDR3 region has the DNA TGCAGTGCTACCGATAGCGGGGGGGGAGGGCGAGAGACCCAGTACTTC. It is translated as CSATDSGGGGRETQYF. The chain has TRBV20-1 and TRBJ2-5; 11 bases fit TRBD2. The germline V gene has CDR1 DFQATT and CDR2 SNEGSKA (reference sequence). The trim removed 4 bases at V and 4 bases at J, leaving 11 bases unmatched. The CDR3 covers 16 residues.

This clonotype appeared many times. The chain has TRBV10-3 and TRBJ1-5; D is unclear. V lost 3 bases and J lost 4, with 4 bases in between. The CDR3 extends over 12 amino acids. Germline V CDR1 and CDR2: ENHRY, SYGVKD. CDR3 region: CAISDRNQPQHF. In DNA, the CDR3 is TGTGCCATCAGTGACAGGAATCAGCCCCAGCATTTT.

This clonotype showed up many times. The genes are TRBV6-1 and TRBJ1-1, with D possibly matching TRBD1 (6 bases). V gave up 4 bases and J gave up 1 base, with 7 bases separating them. This CDR3 is 13 amino acids long. Germline values: CDR1 MNHNS, CDR2 SASEGT. CDR3 nucleotides: TGTGCCAGCAGTGGACAGGAGAACACTGAAGCTTTCTTT. Translated: CASSGQENTEAFF.

This clonotype was detected ten times or more. At one end the junction does not follow the germline gene, possibly because of a read error. CDR3 amino acids: CSARASGRGTGDLFF. For the CDR3, the DNA is TGCAGTGCTAGGGCCAGCGGGAGAGGGACCGGGGACCTGTTTTTT. The V gene is TRBV20-1, the J gene TRBJ2-2; 8 nucleotides agree with TRBD2. Germline CDR1 and CDR2: DFQATT and SNEGSKA (reference sequence). CDR3 size: 15 residues.

This clonotype occurred many times. The rearrangement joins TRBV30 to TRBJ2-7; D possibly uses TRBD1 or TRBD2 (6 bases each). From germline, CDR1 is GTSNPN and CDR2 SVGIG (reference sequence). V was shortened by 5 bases and J by 7 bases, with 12 bases between the two germline ends. CDR3 size: 11 residues. The CDR3 DNA reads as TGTGCCTGGCGTATAGGGGGGGAGCAGTACTTC. Translating gives CAWRIGGEQYF. The whole variable domain, filled in from reference TRBV30 and TRBJ2-7, reads SQTIHQWPATLVQPVGSPLSLECTVEGTSNPNLYWYRQAAGRGLQLLFYSVGIGQISSEVPQNLSASRPQDRQFILSSKKLLLSDSGFYLCAWRIGGEQYFGPGTRLTVT.

This clonotype was seen repeatedly, ten times or more. This chain links TRBV12-3 or TRBV12-4 with TRBJ1-2; 7 nucleotides line up with TRBD1. The trim removed 7 bases at V and 7 bases at J, leaving 12 bases unmatched. The CDR3 is 14 residues long. The DNA of the CDR3 is TGTGCCAGCACCCGAACAGGGGTCAGGGGTGGCTACACCTTC. This codes for CASTRTGVRGGYTF.

This clonotype was detected ten times or more. The chain uses TRBV5-1 and TRBJ2-1, with 12 bases aligning to TRBD2. Unmatched junction bases numbered 11, after V lost 1 base and J lost 9 bases. CDR3 length: 17 amino acids. The germline V gene has CDR1 SGHRS and CDR2 YFSETQ. The CDR3 is CASSLQTSGGTAGEQFF. CDR3 coding DNA: TGCGCCAGCAGCTTGCAAACTAGCGGGGGGACTGCGGGTGAGCAGTTCTTC.

V is TRBV5-1 and J is TRBJ2-3; D is uncertain. From germline, CDR1 is SGHRS and CDR2 YFSETQ. This CDR3 has 14 amino acids. With 4 bases removed from V and 0 bases from J, the gap between germline ends came to 9 bases. Written as DNA, the CDR3 is TGCGCCAGCAGCACCGAGCCCAGCACAGATACGCAGTATTTT. Translation gives CASSTEPSTDTQYF. Combining the CDR3 with reference TRBV5-1 and TRBJ2-3 gives the whole variable domain KAGVTQTPRYLIKTRGQQVTLSCSPISGHRSVSWYQQTPGQGLQFLFEYFSETQRNKGNFPGRFSGRQFSNSRSEMNVSTLELGDSALYLCASSTEPSTDTQYFGPGTRLTVL.

This clonotype occurred many times. The chain combines TRBV27 with TRBJ1-2, with 7 positions matching TRBD1. The CDR3 loop spans 17 amino acids. Per the germline V gene, CDR1 is MNHEY and CDR2 is SMNVEV (reference sequence). V trimming: 2 bases; J trimming: 0 bases; junction bases outside the gene matches: 9. The CDR3 region is CASSLRGTAPTNYGYTF. The CDR3 bases are TGTGCCAGCAGTTTAAGGGGGACAGCTCCAACTAACTATGGCTACACCTTC.

This clonotype was recorded at least ten times. The V call is TRBV12-3 or TRBV12-4, the J call TRBJ2-2; D call uncertain. V lost 2 bases, J lost 0 bases, and 7 bases lay in between. CDR3 length: 15 amino acids. In nucleotides, the CDR3 is TGTGCCAGCAGTTTATACGGGTCGAACACCGGGGAGCTGTTTTTT. This sequence encodes CASSLYGSNTGELFF.

This clonotype was seen many times. The chain couples TRBV9 to TRBJ1-1; 7 positions match TRBD1. Looked up from germline, CDR1 is SGDLS and CDR2 is YYNGEE. V lost 2 bases, J lost 0 bases, and 4 bases stayed unmatched. There are 15 residues in the CDR3. The CDR3 loop reads CASSVTGTMNTEAFF. In DNA form, the CDR3 reads TGTGCCAGCAGCGTGACAGGGACGATGAACACTGAAGCTTTCTTT.

This clonotype was found many times. The chain combines TRBV20-1 with TRBJ2-1; 8 bases fit TRBD2. Germline V CDR1 and CDR2: DFQATT, SNEGSKA (reference sequence). The J segment lost 8 bases and the V segment lost 1 base, leaving 1 base of the junction unmatched. The CDR3 loop spans 12 amino acids. CDR3: CSARGLAHEQFF. The CDR3 bases are TGCAGTGCTAGAGGACTAGCGCATGAGCAGTTCTTC.

Details on this clonotype: This may be a read error: a much more frequent sequence differs by one nucleotide. The chain recombines TRBV9 with TRBJ2-1, with 8 bases identical to TRBD2. The germline CDR1 and CDR2 sequences are SGDLS and YYNGEE. The CDR3 extends over 15 amino acids. In nucleotides, the CDR3 is TGTGACAGCAGCGTAGGGACTAGCTCCTACAATGAGCAGTTCTTC. It encodes CDSSVGTSSYNEQFF.

This clonotype was seen many times. This chain links TRBV20-1 with TRBJ1-3; the match to TRBD1 covers 8 bases. CDR3 length equals 14 residues. J lost 5 bases, V lost 1 base, and 4 bases had no gene match. Germline lookup yields CDR1 DFQATT and CDR2 SNEGSKA (reference sequence). CDR3 coding DNA: TGCAGTGCTAGAGTGACAGGGGACAGAAACACCATATATTTT. It is translated as CSARVTGDRNTIYF.

The table lists this clonotype with many counts. The chain joins TRBV6-2 or TRBV6-3 to TRBJ2-2; 12 bases line up with TRBD2. The CDR3 has 17 amino acids. CDR1 and CDR2 (germline): MNHEY, SVGEGT. V trimming: 5 bases; J trimming: 2 bases; junction bases outside the gene matches: 6. CDR3 nucleotides: TGTGCCAGCAGTCGCGGACTAGCGGGACCTAACACCGGGGAGCTGTTTTTT. Translated: CASSRGLAGPNTGELFF.

This clonotype was seen at least ten times. The V call is TRBV2, the J call TRBJ2-1, with 7 bases aligning to TRBD2. This CDR3 has 17 amino acids. The V gene's germline CDR1 is SNHLY and CDR2 FYNNEI. V lost 0 bases to trimming and J lost 7 bases; unmatched junction nucleotides: 12. The CDR3, as DNA: TGTGCCAGCAGTGAAGCGGTCTACGGGAGGAAGAAAAATGAGCAGTTCTTC. This encodes CASSEAVYGRKKNEQFF.

Many counts were recorded for this clonotype. This chain connects TRBV7-2 to TRBJ1-1; the D gene is possibly TRBD1 (5 bases). The length of the CDR3 is 16 residues. Germline assignment: CDR1 SGHTA and CDR2 FQGNSA. V shed 6 bases and J shed 3 bases, with 20 bases lying between them. The CDR3: CASSSPGMLDHTEAFF. The CDR3 nucleotides read TGTGCCAGCAGTTCCCCAGGGATGCTGGACCACACTGAAGCTTTCTTT.

This clonotype was recorded at least ten times. The chain is built from TRBV2 and TRBJ2-2; 8 bases are a match to TRBD2. From germline, CDR1 is SNHLY and CDR2 FYNNEI. The CDR3 has 15 residues. J gave up 5 bases and V 6 bases, and 8 bases lay outside the gene matches. CDR3 in amino acids: CASRWSGSGTGELFF. For the CDR3, the DNA is TGTGCCAGCAGGTGGAGCGGGAGTGGTACCGGGGAGCTGTTTTTT.

The rearrangement joins TRBV5-1 to TRBJ2-3; D might be TRBD1 or TRBD2, each matching 5 bases. Trimming took off 4 bases at V and 2 bases at J, with 23 bases between the two ends. The CDR3 length is 18 residues. Germline CDR1 is SGHRS and CDR2 is YFSETQ. The CDR3 coding sequence is TGCGCCAGCAGCCCGGGGACCTACCAAAGGCCGTTCACAGATACGCAGTATTTT. It is translated as CASSPGTYQRPFTDTQYF. The variable domain in full, completed from reference TRBV5-1 and TRBJ2-3, reads KAGVTQTPRYLIKTRGQQVTLSCSPISGHRSVSWYQQTPGQGLQFLFEYFSETQRNKGNFPGRFSGRQFSNSRSEMNVSTLELGDSALYLCASSPGTYQRPFTDTQYFGPGTRLTVL.

There are many counts of this clonotype. The chain links TRBV18 to TRBJ2-4; D remains unclear. Germline-derived CDR1 and CDR2 are KGHSH and LQKENI. The V gene lost 1 base and the J gene lost 4 bases, with 11 bases spanning the gap. The length of the CDR3 is 15 residues. The DNA for the CDR3 is TGTGCCAGCTCACCACGGGTGGGGTCGAAAAACATTCAGTACTTC. This encodes CASSPRVGSKNIQYF.

This clonotype showed up many times. The chain is built from TRBV6-5 and TRBJ2-1; TRBD2 matches 14 bases. CDR1 MNHEY and CDR2 SVGAGI come from the germline V gene. This CDR3 spans 18 amino acids. Losses at the gene ends were 0 bases for V and 8 bases for J; bases not matched to a gene: 9. CDR3 loop: CASSYSMIGTSGRYEQFF. DNA for the CDR3: TGTGCCAGCAGTTACTCGATGATCGGGACTAGCGGGAGATATGAGCAGTTCTTC.

The genes are TRBV20-1 and TRBJ2-1; maybe TRBD2 (6 bases). The CDR3 contains 14 residues. CDR1 and CDR2 (germline): DFQATT, SNEGSKA (reference sequence). Trimming removed 6 bases at V and 8 bases at J, with 20 bases between. This chain's CDR3 is CSATFGLARYEQFF. In DNA, the CDR3 is TGCAGTGCGACCTTCGGGCTAGCGAGGTATGAGCAGTTCTTC.

This clonotype was observed many times. The chain employs TRBV7-2 and TRBJ2-4, with D possibly matching TRBD2 (6 bases). Germline V gene lookup returns CDR1 SGHTA and CDR2 FQGNSA. The V gene lost 3 bases and the J gene lost 9 bases, with 9 bases spanning the gap. This CDR3 is 12 amino acids long. CDR3 loop: CASSLQEGIQYF. The CDR3 DNA sequence: TGTGCCAGCAGCTTGCAGGAGGGCATTCAGTACTTC.

This clonotype was seen repeatedly, ten times or more. DNA of the CDR3: TGCGCCAGCAAAGATTACACAGATACGCAGTATTTT. Translating gives CASKDYTDTQYF. The V and J genes are TRBV5-1 and TRBJ2-3, with D unresolved. There are 12 residues in the CDR3. Germline CDR1 is SGHRS and CDR2 is YFSETQ. Trimming removed 6 bases from V and 2 bases from J, with 7 bases in between.